The source of this TCR beta chain is a study of early T cells in non-severe SARS-CoV-2 infection. As for the study in general: Sequencing used unsorted whole-blood bulk RNA, so chains lack pairing.

Each CDR3 protein is one row after TCRdb ran MiXCR on the 5' RACE reads. Of 20,000 to 25,000 distinct CDR3 sequences detected, roughly 4.7% appear once; the ten largest clones hold roughly 4.3%. Germline CDR1 and CDR2: LNHDA and SQIVND (reference sequence). Trimming pared 3 bases from V and 2 bases from J, leaving 7 bases between. The CDR3 extends over 13 amino acids. As for this clonotype: As yet, its antigen is unknown.

Findings and caveats of the study: Anti-spike CD8 responses were favored in VDJdb matching, and private and CD4 specificities were missed.

The sequenced material came from whole blood. The chain carries TRBV19 and TRBJ2-5; tentatively, D is TRBD1 or TRBD2 (5 bases each). This clonotype originated in an adult who was a healthcare worker with PCR-confirmed SARS-CoV-2 infection or an uninfected control (not recorded which). The CDR3 region is CASSMGPQETQYF. The CDR3, as DNA: TGTGCCAGTAGTATGGGACCTCAAGAGACCCAGTACTTC.